Shown below are 3 T cell receptor beta chains from a single sample sequenced in a study of human T cells and chemical hapten exposure. TCRdb fed the RACE reads into MiXCR, producing one record per CDR3 protein. The sample contains under 200,000 distinct CDR3 sequences, 25% to 35% of which appear only once. Time point specified: pre-sensitization, week 0. Treatment here: therapeutic diphenylcyclopropenone sensitization with weekly scalp DPC. The input for sequencing was whole blood, taken in connection with sensitization to the hapten diphenylcyclopropenone (DPC). All receptors come from a woman in her 30s with alopecia areata. Some clones in this sample may be carry-over from other donors' samples.

The chain uses TRBV6-2 or TRBV6-3 and TRBJ2-2; the D is unclear. Germline assignment: CDR1 MNHEY and CDR2 SVGEGT. Deletions cut 6 bases from V and 4 bases from J, with 9 bases between. This CDR3 is built from 13 residues. CDR3 DNA: TGTGCCAGCAGGGAAGTAGCCACCGGGGAGCTGTTTTTT. The encoded protein is CASREVATGELFF.

The V gene is TRBV4-2, the J gene TRBJ1-1; D gene uncertain. Trimming left V 0 bases short and J 2 bases short, with 22 bases between. The CDR3 contains 19 residues. Per germline, CDR1 LGHNA and CDR2 YNFKEQ. CDR3 sequence (DNA): TGTGCCAGCAGCCAAGACAAGGGTGGCAACCGTCGACCAAACACTGAAGCTTTCTTT. It specifies CASSQDKGGNRRPNTEAFF.

The chain employs TRBV28 and TRBJ2-1; D is possibly TRBD1 or TRBD2 (5 bases each). The V gene's germline CDR1 is MDHEN and CDR2 SYDVKM. V lost 5 bases and J 9 bases, leaving 17 bases between the germline ends. This CDR3 contains 14 residues. The CDR3 sequence: CASSLFGAQVEQFF. The CDR3 region has the DNA TGTGCCAGCAGTCTTTTCGGGGCCCAGGTTGAGCAGTTCTTC.